These 17 T cell receptor beta chains were sequenced from one sample in a study of cytotoxic CD8 clonotypes in ibrutinib-treated CLL (dated by TCRdb to the early 2020s). This specimen's time point label, interpreted: approximately 2 years on ibrutinib. Libraries were constructed by the immunoSEQ multiplex PCR assay. The source is immuneACCESS, and TCRdb retained only in-frame sequences with V and J called. Part of the clones is not carried over; for the studies checked, unresolved V genes explain less than half of this, and the remainder is unexplained. The sample records about 160,000 clones, under 90% of which are singletons. The ten most abundant clones make up about 4.3% of the sample. Source: PBMCs, taken after 24 months of ibrutinib treatment. The receptor source for this set is a human donor with chronic lymphocytic leukemia.

A single count supports this clone. V is TRBV20-1 and J is TRBJ2-5; D remains unclear. The V gene's germline CDR1 is DFQATT and CDR2 SNEGSKA (reference sequence). The CDR3 has 11 amino acids. Between the trimmed V and J ends, which lost 3 bases and 5 bases, there was a span of 7 bases. CDR3 nucleotides: TGCAGTGCTAGGGCCCGGGAGACCCAGTACTTC. Residues: CSARARETQYF.

This sequence joins TRBV9 and TRBJ1-2, with D maybe TRBD1 (6 bases). The ends were cut back, 4 bases at V and 6 bases at J, with 22 bases in the middle. From germline, CDR1 is SGDLS and CDR2 YYNGEE. The CDR3 runs to 16 residues. CDR3 sequence reads: CASSPMGLPGDNGYTF. DNA for the CDR3: TGTGCCAGCAGCCCTATGGGACTCCCAGGGGATAATGGCTACACCTTC. Together with reference TRBV9 and TRBJ1-2, the CDR3 gives the full variable domain: DSGVTQTPKHLITATGQRVTLRCSPRSGDLSVYWYQQSLDQGLQFLIQYYNGEERAKGNILERFSAQQFPDLHSELNLSSLELGDSALYFCASSPMGLPGDNGYTFGSGTRLTVV.

The gene calls are TRBV5-1 and TRBJ2-5; TRBD2 matches 14 bases. With V trimmed by 2 bases and J by 5 bases, 5 bases remained unmatched. CDR3 length equals 16 residues. The V gene's germline CDR1 is SGHRS and CDR2 YFSETQ. CDR3 sequence reads: CASSLGGLAGVETQYF. CDR3 in DNA: TGCGCCAGCAGCTTAGGGGGACTAGCGGGAGTGGAGACCCAGTACTTC.

This clone was observed a few times. The V gene is TRBV7-2, the J gene TRBJ2-4; D remains ambiguous. V was shortened by 0 bases and J by 2 bases, with 2 bases between the two germline ends. The germline V gene encodes CDR1 SGHTA and CDR2 FQGNSA. The CDR3 has 13 residues. Here the CDR3 DNA reads TGTGCCAGCAGCTTAGCTACCAAAAACATTCAGTACTTC. Its protein is CASSLATKNIQYF.

The chain recombines TRBV18 with TRBJ1-1; D gene unclear. CDR1 is KGHSH, CDR2 LQKENI, per germline. The CDR3 length is 13 residues. Between the trimmed V and J ends, which lost 1 base and 6 bases, there was a span of 9 bases. CDR3 DNA sequence: TGTGCCAGCTCACCACGACCGGAGGCTGAAGCTTTCTTT. Its translation is CASSPRPEAEAFF.

The rearrangement uses TRBV6-1 and TRBJ2-3; TRBD2 aligns across 10 bases. Looked up from germline, CDR1 is MNHNS and CDR2 is SASEGT. The J segment lost 2 bases and the V segment lost 2 bases, leaving 7 bases of the junction unmatched. The CDR3 extends over 17 amino acids. CDR3 protein: CASSEPRTSGTTDTQYF. In nucleotides, the CDR3 is TGTGCCAGCAGTGAACCCCGGACTAGCGGCACCACAGATACGCAGTATTTT.

The V call is TRBV5-1, the J call TRBJ2-3; D is possibly TRBD1 or TRBD2 (5 bases each). Germline lookup yields CDR1 SGHRS and CDR2 YFSETQ. The V and J ends lost 7 bases and 4 bases respectively, with 22 bases between them. This CDR3 has 16 amino acids. DNA of the CDR3: TGCGCCAGCGCACATACCGGGACCTCCCCCGCAGATACGCAGTATTTT. Residues: CASAHTGTSPADTQYF. Using reference TRBV5-1 and TRBJ2-3 for the parts outside the CDR3, the full variable domain is KAGVTQTPRYLIKTRGQQVTLSCSPISGHRSVSWYQQTPGQGLQFLFEYFSETQRNKGNFPGRFSGRQFSNSRSEMNVSTLELGDSALYLCASAHTGTSPADTQYFGPGTRLTVL.

There are many counts of this clone. The chain joins TRBV6-1 to TRBJ2-7; 13 bases align to TRBD2. Per the germline V gene, CDR1 is MNHNS and CDR2 is SASEGT. This CDR3 spans 15 amino acids. The V and J ends lost 7 bases and 3 bases, in that order; junction bases with no gene match: 6. The CDR3 nucleotides read TGTGCCAGCAAAGAGGGGACTAGCGGGATCTACGAGCAGTACTTC. Translating it yields CASKEGTSGIYEQYF.

The rearrangement links TRBV27 to TRBJ1-2; the match to TRBD1 covers 8 bases. The CDR3 consists of 16 residues. V gave up 5 bases and J gave up 4 bases; unmatched junction bases: 12. Germline assignment: CDR1 MNHEY and CDR2 SMNVEV (reference sequence). CDR3 in amino acids: CASSLLGQGASYGYTF. As DNA, the CDR3 is TGTGCCAGCAGTCTCCTCGGACAGGGAGCAAGCTATGGCTACACCTTC.

The gene calls are TRBV19 and TRBJ1-2; 8 nucleotides agree with TRBD1. The CDR3 covers 18 residues. In germline, CDR1 is LNHDA, CDR2 SQIVND (reference sequence). The J segment lost 3 bases and the V segment lost 5 bases, leaving 17 bases of the junction unmatched. The CDR3 region has the DNA TGTGCCAGTAGTTCAAAAATTATAGTTGACAGGGGCCACTATGGCTACACCTTC. It codes for CASSSKIIVDRGHYGYTF.

This chain connects TRBV6-4 to TRBJ2-1, with D uncertain. Trimming pared 2 bases from V and 4 bases from J, leaving 12 bases between. The CDR3 consists of 15 residues. Germline CDR1 MRHNA, CDR2 SNTAGT. The CDR3 loop reads CASSDGVADYNEQFF. For the CDR3, the DNA is TGTGCCAGCAGTGACGGGGTAGCAGATTACAATGAGCAGTTCTTC.

V gene TRBV5-4 combines with J gene TRBJ1-6; possible D gene TRBD1, 5 bases. V gave up 4 bases and J gave up 5 bases, with 16 bases separating them. CDR1 is SGHNT, CDR2 YYREEE, per germline (reference sequence). This CDR3 region has 16 residues. The CDR3 here is CASSGDVTRNNSPLHF. In DNA form, the CDR3 reads TGTGCCAGCAGCGGGGACGTAACGAGGAATAATTCACCCCTCCACTTT.

The rearrangement uses TRBV28 and TRBJ2-7; 10 bases match TRBD2. Trimming took 4 bases from V and 4 from J; bases not matched to a gene: 13. The CDR3 sequence is 17 residues long. From germline, CDR1 is MDHEN and CDR2 SYDVKM. The CDR3 nucleotides are TGTGCCAGCAGTTCCTCATATCTAGCGGGAGTGGGATACGAGCAGTACTTC. It translates to CASSSSYLAGVGYEQYF.

The chain joins TRBV7-9 to TRBJ2-2; D is uncertain. The germline V and J ends were trimmed by 5 bases and 9 bases, with 16 bases remaining between them. This CDR3 has 14 amino acids. CDR1 and CDR2 from the germline V gene are SEHNR and FQNEAQ (reference sequence). The CDR3 DNA follows: TGTGCCAGCAGCCCCCCCCAAGGGCCCCGGGAGCTGTTTTTT. This encodes CASSPPQGPRELFF. Complete variable domain (other parts from reference TRBV7-9 and TRBJ2-2): DTGVSQNPRHKITKRGQNVTFRCDPISEHNRLYWYRQTLGQGPEFLTYFQNEAQLEKSRLLSDRFSAERPKGSFSTLEIQRTEQGDSAMYLCASSPPQGPRELFFGEGSRLTVL.

V is TRBV5-1 and J is TRBJ1-2; 8 bases are a match to TRBD1. The CDR3 has 15 residues. Germline V gives CDR1 SGHRS, CDR2 YFSETQ. Unmatched junction bases numbered 9, after V lost 0 bases and J lost 8 bases. This chain's CDR3 is CASSLGYGTGRGYTF. DNA for the CDR3: TGCGCCAGCAGCTTGGGCTACGGGACAGGTAGAGGCTACACCTTC. Complete variable domain (other parts from reference TRBV5-1 and TRBJ1-2): KAGVTQTPRYLIKTRGQQVTLSCSPISGHRSVSWYQQTPGQGLQFLFEYFSETQRNKGNFPGRFSGRQFSNSRSEMNVSTLELGDSALYLCASSLGYGTGRGYTFGSGTRLTVV.

This clone occurred a few times. The chain joins TRBV7-3 to TRBJ1-1; D is undetermined. CDR1 is SGHTA, CDR2 FQGTGA, per germline. The CDR3 loop spans 12 amino acids. Between the trimmed V and J ends, which lost 5 bases and 10 bases, there was a span of 14 bases. CDR3 sequence reads: CASSVAMKGAFF. The CDR3 DNA follows: TGTGCCAGCAGCGTGGCCATGAAGGGAGCTTTCTTT.

The sample holds a few counts of this clone. The CDR3 here is CASTKQVGELFF. CDR3 in DNA: TGTGCCAGTACTAAACAGGTCGGGGAGCTGTTTTTT. This chain connects TRBV19 to TRBJ2-2, with D possibly matching TRBD1 (5 bases). The CDR3 sequence is 12 residues long. Trimming stripped 7 bases from V and 7 bases from J, with 10 bases between. Germline-derived CDR1 and CDR2 are LNHDA and SQIVND (reference sequence).